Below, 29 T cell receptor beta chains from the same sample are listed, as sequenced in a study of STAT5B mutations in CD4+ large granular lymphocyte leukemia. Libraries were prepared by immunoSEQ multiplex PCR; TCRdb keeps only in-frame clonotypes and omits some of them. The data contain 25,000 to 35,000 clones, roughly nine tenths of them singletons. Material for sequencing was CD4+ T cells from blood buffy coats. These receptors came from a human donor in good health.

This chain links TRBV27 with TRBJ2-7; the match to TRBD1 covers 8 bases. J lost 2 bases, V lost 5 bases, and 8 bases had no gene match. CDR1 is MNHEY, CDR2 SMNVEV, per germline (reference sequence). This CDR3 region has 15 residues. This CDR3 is CASSLGTGETYEQYF. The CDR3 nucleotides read TGTGCCAGCAGTCTGGGGACAGGCGAAACCTACGAGCAGTACTTC.

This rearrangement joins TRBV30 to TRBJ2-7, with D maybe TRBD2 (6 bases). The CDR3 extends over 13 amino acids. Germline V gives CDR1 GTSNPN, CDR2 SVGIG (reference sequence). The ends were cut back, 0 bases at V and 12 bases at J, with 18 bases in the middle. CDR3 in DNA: TGTGCCTGGAGTGTAATAGGTTACGGGGAGGTGTACTTC. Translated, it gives CAWSVIGYGEVYF. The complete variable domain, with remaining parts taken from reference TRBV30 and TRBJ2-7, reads SQTIHQWPATLVQPVGSPLSLECTVEGTSNPNLYWYRQAAGRGLQLLFYSVGIGQISSEVPQNLSASRPQDRQFILSSKKLLLSDSGFYLCAWSVIGYGEVYFGPGTRLTVT.

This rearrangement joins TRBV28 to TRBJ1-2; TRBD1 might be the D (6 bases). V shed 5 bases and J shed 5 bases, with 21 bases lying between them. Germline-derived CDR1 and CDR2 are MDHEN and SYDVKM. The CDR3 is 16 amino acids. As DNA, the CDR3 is TGTGCCAGCAGTACCTTCGGGGGGCAGTCTTTATATGGCTACACCTTC. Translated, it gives CASSTFGGQSLYGYTF.

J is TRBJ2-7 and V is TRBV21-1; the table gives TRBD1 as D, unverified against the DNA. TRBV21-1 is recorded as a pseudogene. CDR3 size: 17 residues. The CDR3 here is CASTPRDRSKHSYEQYF. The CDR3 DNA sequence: TGTGCCAGCACCCCCAGAGACAGGTCGAAACATTCCTACGAGCAGTACTTC.

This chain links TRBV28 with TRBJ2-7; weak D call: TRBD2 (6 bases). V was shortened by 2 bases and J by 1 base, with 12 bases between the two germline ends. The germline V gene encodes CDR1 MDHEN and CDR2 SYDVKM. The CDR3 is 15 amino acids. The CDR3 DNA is TGTGCCAGCAGTTTACCGGGACTGAATTCCTACGAGCAGTACTTC. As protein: CASSLPGLNSYEQYF.

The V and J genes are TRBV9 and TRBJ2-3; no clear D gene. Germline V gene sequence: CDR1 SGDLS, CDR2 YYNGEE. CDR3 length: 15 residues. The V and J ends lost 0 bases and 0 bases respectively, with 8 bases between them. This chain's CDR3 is CASSVGLLSTDTQYF. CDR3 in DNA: TGTGCCAGCAGCGTAGGACTCCTAAGCACAGATACGCAGTATTTT.

CDR3 loop: CASSYPTDLYGYTF. DNA of the CDR3: TGTGCCAGCAGCTATCCGACAGACCTCTATGGCTACACCTTC. The chain carries TRBV7-9 and TRBJ1-2; a weak D match, TRBD1 (5 bases). Trimming removed 4 bases from V and 4 bases from J, with 13 bases in between. The CDR3 runs to 14 residues. Germline V gene sequence: CDR1 SEHNR, CDR2 FQNEAQ (reference sequence).

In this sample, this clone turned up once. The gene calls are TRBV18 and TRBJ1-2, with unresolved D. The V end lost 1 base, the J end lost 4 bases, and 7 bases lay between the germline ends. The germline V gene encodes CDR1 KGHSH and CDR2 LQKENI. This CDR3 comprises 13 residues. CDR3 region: CASSPQGTYGYTF. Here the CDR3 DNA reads TGTGCCAGCTCACCACAGGGTACCTATGGCTACACCTTC.

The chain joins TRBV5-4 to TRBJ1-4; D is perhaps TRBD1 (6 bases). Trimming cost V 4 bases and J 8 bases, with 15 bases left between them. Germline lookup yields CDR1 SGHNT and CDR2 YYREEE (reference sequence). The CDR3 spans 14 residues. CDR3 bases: TGTGCCAGCAGCGTCAGGGGACTAGACGAAAAACTGTTTTTT. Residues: CASSVRGLDEKLFF.

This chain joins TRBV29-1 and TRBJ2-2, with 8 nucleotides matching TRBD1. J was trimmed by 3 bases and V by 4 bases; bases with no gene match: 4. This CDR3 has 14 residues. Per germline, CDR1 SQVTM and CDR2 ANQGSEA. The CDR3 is CSVAGQAYTGELFF. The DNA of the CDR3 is TGCAGCGTTGCGGGACAGGCGTACACCGGGGAGCTGTTTTTT.

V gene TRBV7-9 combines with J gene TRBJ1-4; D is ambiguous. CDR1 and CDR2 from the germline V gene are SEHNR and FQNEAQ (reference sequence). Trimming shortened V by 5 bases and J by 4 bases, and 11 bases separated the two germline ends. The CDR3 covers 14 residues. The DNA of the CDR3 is TGTGCCAGCAGCGAGGACCGAGTTAATGAAAAACTGTTTTTT. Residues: CASSEDRVNEKLFF.

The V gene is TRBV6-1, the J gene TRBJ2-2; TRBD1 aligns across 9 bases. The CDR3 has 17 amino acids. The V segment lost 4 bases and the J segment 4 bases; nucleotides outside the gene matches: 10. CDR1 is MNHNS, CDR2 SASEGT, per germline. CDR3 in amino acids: CASSVQGAKEVTGELFF. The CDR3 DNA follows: TGTGCCAGCAGTGTACAGGGGGCGAAGGAGGTCACCGGGGAGCTGTTTTTT.

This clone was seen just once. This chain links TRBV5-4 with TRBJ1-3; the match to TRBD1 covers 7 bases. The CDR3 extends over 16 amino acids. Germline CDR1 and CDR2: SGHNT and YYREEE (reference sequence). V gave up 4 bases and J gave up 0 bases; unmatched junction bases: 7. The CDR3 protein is CASSTQGQNSGNTIYF. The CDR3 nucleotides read TGTGCCAGCAGCACCCAGGGACAGAACTCTGGAAACACCATATATTTT. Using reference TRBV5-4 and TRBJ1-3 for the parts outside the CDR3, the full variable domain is ETGVTQSPTHLIKTRGQQVTLRCSSQSGHNTVSWYQQALGQGPQFIFQYYREEENGRGNFPPRFSGLQFPNYSSELNVNALELDDSALYLCASSTQGQNSGNTIYFGEGSWLTVV.

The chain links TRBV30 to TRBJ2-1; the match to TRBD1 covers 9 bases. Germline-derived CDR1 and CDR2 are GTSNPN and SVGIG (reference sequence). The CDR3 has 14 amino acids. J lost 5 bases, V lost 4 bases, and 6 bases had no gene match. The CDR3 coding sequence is TGTGCCTGGAAAAAACAGGGGGCCCACAATGAGCAGTTCTTC. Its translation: CAWKKQGAHNEQFF.

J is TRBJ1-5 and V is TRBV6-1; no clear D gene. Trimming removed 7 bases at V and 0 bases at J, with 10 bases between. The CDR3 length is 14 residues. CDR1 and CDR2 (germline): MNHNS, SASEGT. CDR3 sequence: CASTFGVSNQPQHF. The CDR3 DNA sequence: TGTGCCAGCACCTTCGGAGTTAGCAATCAGCCCCAGCATTTT.

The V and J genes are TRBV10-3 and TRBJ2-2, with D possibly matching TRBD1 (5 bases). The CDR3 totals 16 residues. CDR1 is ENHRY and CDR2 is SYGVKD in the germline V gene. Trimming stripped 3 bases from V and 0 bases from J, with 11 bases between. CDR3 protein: CAISEDRSTNTGELFF. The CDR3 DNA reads TGTGCCATCAGTGAAGACAGAAGCACGAACACCGGGGAGCTGTTTTTT.

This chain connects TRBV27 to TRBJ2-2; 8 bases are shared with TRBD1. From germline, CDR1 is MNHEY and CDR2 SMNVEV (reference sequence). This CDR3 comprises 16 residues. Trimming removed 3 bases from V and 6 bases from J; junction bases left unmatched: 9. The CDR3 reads CASSFTGTGNAGELFF. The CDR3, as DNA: TGTGCCAGCAGTTTTACCGGGACAGGAAACGCCGGGGAGCTGTTTTTT.

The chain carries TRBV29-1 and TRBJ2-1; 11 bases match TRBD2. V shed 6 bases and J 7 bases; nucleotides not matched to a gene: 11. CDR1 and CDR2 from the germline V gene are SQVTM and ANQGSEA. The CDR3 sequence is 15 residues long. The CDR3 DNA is TGCAGCGTCCCGGCACTAGCGGGAGCTGGTAATGAGCAGTTCTTC. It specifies CSVPALAGAGNEQFF.

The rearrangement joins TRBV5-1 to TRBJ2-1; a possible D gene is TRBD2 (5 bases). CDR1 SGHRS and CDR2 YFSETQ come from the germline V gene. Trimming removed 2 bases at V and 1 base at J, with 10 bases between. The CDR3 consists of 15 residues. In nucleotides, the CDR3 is TGCGCCAGCAGCTTTGAGGGAGTGTCCTACAATGAGCAGTTCTTC. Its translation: CASSFEGVSYNEQFF.

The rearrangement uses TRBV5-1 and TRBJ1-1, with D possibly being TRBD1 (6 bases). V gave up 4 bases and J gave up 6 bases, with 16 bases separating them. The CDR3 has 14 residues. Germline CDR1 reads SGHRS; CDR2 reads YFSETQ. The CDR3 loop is CASSIAAGASEAFF. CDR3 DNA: TGCGCCAGCAGCATTGCGGCGGGGGCTTCTGAAGCTTTCTTT.

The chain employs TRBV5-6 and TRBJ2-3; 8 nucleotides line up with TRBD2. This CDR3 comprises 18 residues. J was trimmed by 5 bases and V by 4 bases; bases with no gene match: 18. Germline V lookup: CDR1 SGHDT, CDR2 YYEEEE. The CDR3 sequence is CASSGRGREESGRDTQYF. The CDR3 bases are TGTGCCAGCAGCGGGAGAGGGCGGGAGGAGTCAGGTCGAGATACGCAGTATTTT. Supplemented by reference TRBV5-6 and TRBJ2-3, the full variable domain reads DAGVTQSPTHLIKTRGQQVTLRCSPKSGHDTVSWYQQALGQGPQFIFQYYEEEERQRGNFPDRFSGHQFPNYSSELNVNALLLGDSALYLCASSGRGREESGRDTQYFGPGTRLTVL.

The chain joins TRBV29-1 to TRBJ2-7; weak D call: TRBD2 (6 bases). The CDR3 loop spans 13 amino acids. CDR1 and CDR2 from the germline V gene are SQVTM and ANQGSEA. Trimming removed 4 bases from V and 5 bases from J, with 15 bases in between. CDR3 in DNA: TGCAGCGTTGCTATACTAGCTTCTGACGAGCAGTACTTC. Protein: CSVAILASDEQYF.

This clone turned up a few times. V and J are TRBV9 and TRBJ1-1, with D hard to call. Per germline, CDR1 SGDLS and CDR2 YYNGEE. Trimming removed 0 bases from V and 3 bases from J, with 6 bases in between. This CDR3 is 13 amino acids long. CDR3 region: CASSVGGDTEAFF. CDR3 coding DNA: TGTGCCAGCAGCGTAGGTGGCGACACTGAAGCTTTCTTT. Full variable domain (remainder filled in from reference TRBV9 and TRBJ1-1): DSGVTQTPKHLITATGQRVTLRCSPRSGDLSVYWYQQSLDQGLQFLIQYYNGEERAKGNILERFSAQQFPDLHSELNLSSLELGDSALYFCASSVGGDTEAFFGQGTRLTVV.

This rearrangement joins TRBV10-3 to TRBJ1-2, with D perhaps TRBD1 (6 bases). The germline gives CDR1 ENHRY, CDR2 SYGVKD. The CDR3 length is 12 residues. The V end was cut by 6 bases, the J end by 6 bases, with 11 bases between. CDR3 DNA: TGTGCCATCAGCACCGGACAGCATGGCTACACCTTC. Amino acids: CAISTGQHGYTF.

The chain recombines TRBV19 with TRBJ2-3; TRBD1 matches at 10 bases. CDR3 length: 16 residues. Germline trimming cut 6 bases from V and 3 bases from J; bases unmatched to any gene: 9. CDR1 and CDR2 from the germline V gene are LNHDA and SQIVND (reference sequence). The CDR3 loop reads CASSLEGGQGTDTQYF. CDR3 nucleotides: TGTGCCAGTAGCCTTGAGGGGGGACAGGGGACAGATACGCAGTATTTT. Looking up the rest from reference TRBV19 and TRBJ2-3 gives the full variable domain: DGGITQSPKYLFRKEGQNVTLSCEQNLNHDAMYWYRQDPGQGLRLIYYSQIVNDFQKGDIAEGYSVSREKKESFPLTVTSAQKNPTAFYLCASSLEGGQGTDTQYFGPGTRLTVL.

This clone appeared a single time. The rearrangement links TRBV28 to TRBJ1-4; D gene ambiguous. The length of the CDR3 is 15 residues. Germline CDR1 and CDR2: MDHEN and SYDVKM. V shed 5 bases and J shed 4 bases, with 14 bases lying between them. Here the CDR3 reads CASSAHSAFNEKLFF. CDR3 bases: TGTGCCAGCAGTGCCCACAGTGCCTTTAATGAAAAACTGTTTTTT.

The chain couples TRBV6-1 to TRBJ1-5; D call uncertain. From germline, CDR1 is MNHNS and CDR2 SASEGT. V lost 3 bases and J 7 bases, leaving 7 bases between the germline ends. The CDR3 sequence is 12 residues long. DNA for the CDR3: TGTGCCAGCAGTGACGGCGGACAGCCCCAGCATTTT. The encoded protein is CASSDGGQPQHF.

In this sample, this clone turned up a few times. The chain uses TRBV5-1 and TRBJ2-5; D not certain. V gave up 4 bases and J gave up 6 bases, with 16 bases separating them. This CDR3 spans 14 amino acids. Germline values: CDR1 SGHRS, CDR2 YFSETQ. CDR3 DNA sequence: TGCGCCAGCAGCCCGCCACCTAGGTATCAGACCCAGTACTTC. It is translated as CASSPPPRYQTQYF.

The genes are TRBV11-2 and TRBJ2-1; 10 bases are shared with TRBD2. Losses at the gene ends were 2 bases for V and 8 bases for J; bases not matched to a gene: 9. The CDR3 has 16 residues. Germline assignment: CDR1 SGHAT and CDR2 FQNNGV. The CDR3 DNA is TGTGCCAGCAGCTTAAATGGAGCGGGAGGGCGGGATGAGCAGTTCTTC. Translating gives CASSLNGAGGRDEQFF.